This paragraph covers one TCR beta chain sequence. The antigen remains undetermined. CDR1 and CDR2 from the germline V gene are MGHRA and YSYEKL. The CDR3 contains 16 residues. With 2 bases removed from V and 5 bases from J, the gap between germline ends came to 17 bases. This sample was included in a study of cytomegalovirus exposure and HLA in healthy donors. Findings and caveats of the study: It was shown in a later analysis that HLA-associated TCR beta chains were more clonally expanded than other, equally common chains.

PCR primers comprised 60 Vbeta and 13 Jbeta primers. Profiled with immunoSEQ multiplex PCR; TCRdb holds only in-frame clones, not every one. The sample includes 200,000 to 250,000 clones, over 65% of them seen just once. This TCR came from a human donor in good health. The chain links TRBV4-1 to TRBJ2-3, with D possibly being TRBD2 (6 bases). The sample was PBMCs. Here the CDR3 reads CASSQRGSLSQDTQYF. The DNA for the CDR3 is TGCGCCAGCAGCCAACGGGGGAGCTTGTCCCAAGATACGCAGTATTTT.